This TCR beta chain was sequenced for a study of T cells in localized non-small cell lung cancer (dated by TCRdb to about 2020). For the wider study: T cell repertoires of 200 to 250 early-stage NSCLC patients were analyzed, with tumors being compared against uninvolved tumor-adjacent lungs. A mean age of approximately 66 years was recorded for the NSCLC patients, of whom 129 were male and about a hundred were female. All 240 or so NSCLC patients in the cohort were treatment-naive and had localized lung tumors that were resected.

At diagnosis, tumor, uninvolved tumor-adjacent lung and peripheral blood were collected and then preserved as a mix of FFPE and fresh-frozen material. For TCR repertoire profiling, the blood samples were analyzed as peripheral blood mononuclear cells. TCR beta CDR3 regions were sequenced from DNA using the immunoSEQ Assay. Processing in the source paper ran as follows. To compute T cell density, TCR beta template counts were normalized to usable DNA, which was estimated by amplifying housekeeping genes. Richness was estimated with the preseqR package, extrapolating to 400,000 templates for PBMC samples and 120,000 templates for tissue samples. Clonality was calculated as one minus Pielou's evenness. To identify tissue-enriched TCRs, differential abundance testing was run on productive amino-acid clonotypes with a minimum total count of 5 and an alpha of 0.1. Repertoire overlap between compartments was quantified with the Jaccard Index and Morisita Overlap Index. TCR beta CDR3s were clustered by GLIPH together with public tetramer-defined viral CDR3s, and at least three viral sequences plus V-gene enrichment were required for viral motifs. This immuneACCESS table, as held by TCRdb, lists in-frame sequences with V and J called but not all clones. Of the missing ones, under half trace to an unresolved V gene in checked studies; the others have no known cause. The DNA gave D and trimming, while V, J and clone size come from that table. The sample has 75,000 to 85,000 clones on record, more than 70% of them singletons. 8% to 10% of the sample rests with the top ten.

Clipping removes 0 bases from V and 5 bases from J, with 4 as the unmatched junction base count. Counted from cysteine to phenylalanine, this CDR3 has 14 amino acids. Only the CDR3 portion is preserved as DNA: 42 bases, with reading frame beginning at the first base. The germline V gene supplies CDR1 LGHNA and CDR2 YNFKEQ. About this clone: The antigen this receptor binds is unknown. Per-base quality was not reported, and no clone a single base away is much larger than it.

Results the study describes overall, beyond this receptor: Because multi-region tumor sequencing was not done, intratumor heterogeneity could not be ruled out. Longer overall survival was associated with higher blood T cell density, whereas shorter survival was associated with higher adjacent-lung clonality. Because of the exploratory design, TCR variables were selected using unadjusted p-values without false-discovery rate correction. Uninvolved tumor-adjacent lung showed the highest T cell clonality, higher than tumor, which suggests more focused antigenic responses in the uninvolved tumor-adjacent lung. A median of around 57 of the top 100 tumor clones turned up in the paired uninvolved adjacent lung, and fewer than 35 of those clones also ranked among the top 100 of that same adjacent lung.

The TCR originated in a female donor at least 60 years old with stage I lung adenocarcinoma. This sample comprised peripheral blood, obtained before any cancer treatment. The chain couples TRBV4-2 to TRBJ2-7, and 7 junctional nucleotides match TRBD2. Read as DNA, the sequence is TGTGCCAGCAGCCAAGAATGGCTAGCGGACGAGCAGTACTTC. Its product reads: CASSQEWLADEQYF.